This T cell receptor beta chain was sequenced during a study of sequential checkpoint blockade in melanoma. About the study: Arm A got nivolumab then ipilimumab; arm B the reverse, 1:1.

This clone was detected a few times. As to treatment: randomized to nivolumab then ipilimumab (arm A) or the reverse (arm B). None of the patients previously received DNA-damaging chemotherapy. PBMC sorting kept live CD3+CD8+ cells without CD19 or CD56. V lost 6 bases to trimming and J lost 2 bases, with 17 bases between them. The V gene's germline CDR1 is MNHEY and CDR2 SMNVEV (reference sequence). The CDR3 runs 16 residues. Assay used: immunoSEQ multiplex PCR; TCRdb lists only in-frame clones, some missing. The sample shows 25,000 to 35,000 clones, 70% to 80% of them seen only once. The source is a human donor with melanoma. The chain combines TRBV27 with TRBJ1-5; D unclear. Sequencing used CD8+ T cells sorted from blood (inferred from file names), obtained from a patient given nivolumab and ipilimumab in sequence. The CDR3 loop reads CASSLTAPGGNQPQHF. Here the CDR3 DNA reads TGTGCCAGCAGCCTTACCGCGCCCGGAGGCAATCAGCCCCAGCATTTT.